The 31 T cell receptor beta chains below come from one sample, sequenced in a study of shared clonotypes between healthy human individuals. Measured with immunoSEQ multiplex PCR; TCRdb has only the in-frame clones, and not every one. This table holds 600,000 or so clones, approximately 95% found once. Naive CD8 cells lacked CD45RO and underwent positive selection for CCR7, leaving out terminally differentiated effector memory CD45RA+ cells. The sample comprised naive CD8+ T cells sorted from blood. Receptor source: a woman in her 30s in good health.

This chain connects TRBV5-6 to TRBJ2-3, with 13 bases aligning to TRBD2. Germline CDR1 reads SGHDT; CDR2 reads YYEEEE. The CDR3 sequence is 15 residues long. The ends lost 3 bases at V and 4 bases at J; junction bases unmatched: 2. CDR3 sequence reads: CASSSGLAGADTQYF. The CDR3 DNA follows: TGTGCCAGCAGCTCAGGACTAGCGGGAGCAGATACGCAGTATTTT.

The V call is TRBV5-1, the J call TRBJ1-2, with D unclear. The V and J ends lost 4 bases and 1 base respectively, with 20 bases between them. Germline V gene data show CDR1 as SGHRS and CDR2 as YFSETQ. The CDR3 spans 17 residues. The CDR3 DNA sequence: TGCGCCAGCAGCCCGGGAGAGGACGGAACTTTTAACTATGGCTACACCTTC. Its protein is CASSPGEDGTFNYGYTF.

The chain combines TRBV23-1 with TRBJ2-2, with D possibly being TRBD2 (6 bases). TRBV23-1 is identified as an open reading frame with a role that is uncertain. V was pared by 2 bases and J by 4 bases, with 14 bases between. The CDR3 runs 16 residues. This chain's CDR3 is CASSQIPGEVTGELFF. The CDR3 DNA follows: TGCGCCAGCAGTCAAATCCCCGGGGAGGTCACCGGGGAGCTGTTTTTT.

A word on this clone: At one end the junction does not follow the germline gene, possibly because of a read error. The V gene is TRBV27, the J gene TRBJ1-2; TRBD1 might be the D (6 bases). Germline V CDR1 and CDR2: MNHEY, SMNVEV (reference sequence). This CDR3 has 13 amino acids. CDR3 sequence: CASSFEGGGGRLF. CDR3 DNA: TGTGCCAGCAGTTTTGAGGGGGGGGGTGGACGGCTCTTC.

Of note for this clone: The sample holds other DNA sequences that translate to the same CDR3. The CDR3 DNA reads as TGTGCCAGCAGCTTTTGGGGCGGGAATCAGCCCCAGCATTTT. This sequence encodes CASSFWGGNQPQHF. The J gene is TRBJ1-5, the V gene TRBV5-6, with a possible D match to TRBD1 (5 bases). Germline loops: CDR1 SGHDT, CDR2 YYEEEE. The V end lost 2 bases, the J end lost 4 bases, and 10 bases lay between the germline ends. The CDR3 is 14 amino acids.

CDR3 in amino acids: CASSLRGINTEAFF. Written as DNA, the CDR3 is TGTGCCAGCAGTTTAAGAGGGATCAACACTGAAGCTTTCTTT. The J gene is TRBJ1-1, the V gene TRBV27; D gene ambiguous. V shed 2 bases and J shed 2 bases, with 9 bases lying between them. Per germline, CDR1 MNHEY and CDR2 SMNVEV (reference sequence). This CDR3 spans 14 amino acids.

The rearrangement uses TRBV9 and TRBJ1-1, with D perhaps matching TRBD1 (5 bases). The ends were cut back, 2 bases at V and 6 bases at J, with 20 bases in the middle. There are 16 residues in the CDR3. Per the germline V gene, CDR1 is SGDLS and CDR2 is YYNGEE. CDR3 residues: CASSVREGLKGAEAFF. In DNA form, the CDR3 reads TGTGCCAGCAGCGTCCGTGAGGGACTGAAAGGCGCTGAAGCTTTCTTT.

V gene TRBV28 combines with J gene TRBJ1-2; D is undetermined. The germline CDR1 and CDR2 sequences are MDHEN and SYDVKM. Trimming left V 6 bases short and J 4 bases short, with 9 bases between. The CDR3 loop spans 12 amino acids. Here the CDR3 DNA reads TGTGCCAGCAGGGACCTCAGCTATGGCTACACCTTC. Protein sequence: CASRDLSYGYTF.

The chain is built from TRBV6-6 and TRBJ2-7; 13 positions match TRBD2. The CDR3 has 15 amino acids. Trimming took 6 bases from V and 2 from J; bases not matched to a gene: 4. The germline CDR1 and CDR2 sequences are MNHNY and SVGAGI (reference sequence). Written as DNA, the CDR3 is TGTGCCAGCAGATTGGGACTAGCGGGAACCTACGAGCAGTACTTC. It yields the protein CASRLGLAGTYEQYF.

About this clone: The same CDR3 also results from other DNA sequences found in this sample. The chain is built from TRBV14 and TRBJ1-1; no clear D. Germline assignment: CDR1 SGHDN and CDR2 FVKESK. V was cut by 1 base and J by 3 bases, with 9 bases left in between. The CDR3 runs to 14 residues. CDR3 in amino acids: CASSQVSGYTEAFF. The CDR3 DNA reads TGTGCCAGCAGCCAAGTTTCGGGGTACACTGAAGCTTTCTTT. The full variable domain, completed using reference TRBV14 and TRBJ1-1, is EAGVTQFPSHSVIEKGQTVTLRCDPISGHDNLYWYRRVMGKEIKFLLHFVKESKQDESGMPNNRFLAERTGGTYSTLKVQPAELEDSGVYFCASSQVSGYTEAFFGQGTRLTVV.

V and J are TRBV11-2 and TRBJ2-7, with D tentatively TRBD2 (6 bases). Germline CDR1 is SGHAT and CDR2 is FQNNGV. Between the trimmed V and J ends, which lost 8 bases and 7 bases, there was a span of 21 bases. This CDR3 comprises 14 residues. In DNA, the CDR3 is TGTGCCAGCTCCGAATTGACTAGGGCCGGGGAGCAGTACTTC. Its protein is CASSELTRAGEQYF.

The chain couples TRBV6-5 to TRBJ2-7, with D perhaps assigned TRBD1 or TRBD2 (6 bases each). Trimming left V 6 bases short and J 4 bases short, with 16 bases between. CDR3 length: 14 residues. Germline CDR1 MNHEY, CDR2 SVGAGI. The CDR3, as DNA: TGTGCCAGCAGCCTAAGGGGGGCAAGGTACGAGCAGTACTTC. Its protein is CASSLRGARYEQYF.

The DNA of the CDR3 is TGTGCCAGCAGAGATCAGGGGGGACTAGTGACGGGAGAGCAGTACTTC. As protein: CASRDQGGLVTGEQYF. This sequence joins TRBV27 and TRBJ2-7; D is perhaps TRBD2 (8 bases). Germline CDR1 and CDR2: MNHEY and SMNVEV (reference sequence). This CDR3 comprises 16 residues. V was cut by 6 bases and J by 7 bases, with 25 bases left in between.

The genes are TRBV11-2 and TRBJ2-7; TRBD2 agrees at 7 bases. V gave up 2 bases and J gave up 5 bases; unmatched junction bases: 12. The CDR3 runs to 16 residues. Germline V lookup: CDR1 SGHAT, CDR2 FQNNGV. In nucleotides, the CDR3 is TGTGCCAGCAGCTTACTTTTGGGGGAGGGCTTCCACGAGCAGTACTTC. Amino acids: CASSLLLGEGFHEQYF.

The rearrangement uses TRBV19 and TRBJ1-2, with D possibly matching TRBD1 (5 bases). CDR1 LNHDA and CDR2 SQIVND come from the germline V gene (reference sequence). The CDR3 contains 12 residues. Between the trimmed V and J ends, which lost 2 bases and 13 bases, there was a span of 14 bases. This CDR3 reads CASSIIRGETTF. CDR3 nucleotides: TGTGCCAGTAGTATAATCCGAGGGGAGACCACCTTC.

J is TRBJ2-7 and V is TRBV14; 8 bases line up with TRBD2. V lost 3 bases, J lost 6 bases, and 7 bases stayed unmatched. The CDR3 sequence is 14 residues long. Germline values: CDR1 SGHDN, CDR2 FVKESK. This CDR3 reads CASSHLRGESEQYF. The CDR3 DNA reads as TGTGCCAGCAGCCATCTGCGGGGGGAGTCCGAGCAGTACTTC.

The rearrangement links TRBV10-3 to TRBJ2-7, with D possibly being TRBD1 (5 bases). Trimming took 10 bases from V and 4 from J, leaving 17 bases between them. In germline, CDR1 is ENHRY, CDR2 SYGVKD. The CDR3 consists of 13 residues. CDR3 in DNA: TGTGCCACCTCCGGTGGGGCAAAATACGAGCAGTACTTC. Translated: CATSGGAKYEQYF.

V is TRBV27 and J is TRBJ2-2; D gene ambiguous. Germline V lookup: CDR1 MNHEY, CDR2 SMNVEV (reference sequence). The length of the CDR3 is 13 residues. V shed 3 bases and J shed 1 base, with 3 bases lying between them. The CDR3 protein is CASSFLNTGELFF. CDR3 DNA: TGTGCCAGCAGTTTCCTGAACACCGGGGAGCTGTTTTTT.

Here the CDR3 reads CASLDPNGNEQFF. For the CDR3, the DNA is TGTGCCAGCCTGGACCCCAACGGGAATGAGCAGTTCTTC. The chain combines TRBV6-5 with TRBJ2-1; D remains unclear. This CDR3 has 13 amino acids. V dropped 8 bases and J dropped 7 bases, with 15 bases sitting between them. In germline, CDR1 is MNHEY, CDR2 SVGAGI.

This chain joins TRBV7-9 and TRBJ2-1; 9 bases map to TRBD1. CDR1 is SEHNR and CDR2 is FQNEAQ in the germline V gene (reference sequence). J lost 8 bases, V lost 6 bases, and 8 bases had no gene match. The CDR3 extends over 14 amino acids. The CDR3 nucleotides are TGTGCCAGCAGTCTGGGGACAGGGACTCATGAGCAGTTCTTC. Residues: CASSLGTGTHEQFF.

In nucleotides, the CDR3 is TGTGCCAGCAGCCCCTGGACAGGGTACGGCTACACCTTC. Its translation: CASSPWTGYGYTF. The chain joins TRBV14 to TRBJ1-2; 8 nucleotides match TRBD1. CDR3 length: 13 amino acids. J lost 8 bases, V lost 4 bases, and 6 bases had no gene match. Germline assignment: CDR1 SGHDN and CDR2 FVKESK.

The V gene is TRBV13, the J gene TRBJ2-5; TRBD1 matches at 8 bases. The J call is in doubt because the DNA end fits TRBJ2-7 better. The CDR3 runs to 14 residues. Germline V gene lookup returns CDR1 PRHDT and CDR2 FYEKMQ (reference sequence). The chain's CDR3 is CASSPGTGAYEQYF. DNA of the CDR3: TGTGCCAGCAGCCCCGGGACAGGTGCCTACGAGCAGTACTTC.

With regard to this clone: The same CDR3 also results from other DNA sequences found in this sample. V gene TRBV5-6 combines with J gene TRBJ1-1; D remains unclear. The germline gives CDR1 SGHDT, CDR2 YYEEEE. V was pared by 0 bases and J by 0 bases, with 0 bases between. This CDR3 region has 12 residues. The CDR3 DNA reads TGTGCCAGCAGCTTGGTGAACACTGAAGCTTTCTTT. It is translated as CASSLVNTEAFF.

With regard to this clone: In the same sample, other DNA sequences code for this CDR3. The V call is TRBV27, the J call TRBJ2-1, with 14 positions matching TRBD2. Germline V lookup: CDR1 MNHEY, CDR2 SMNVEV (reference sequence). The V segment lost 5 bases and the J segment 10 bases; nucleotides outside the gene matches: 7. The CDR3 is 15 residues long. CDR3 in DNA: TGTGCCAGCAGTCCAGGGACTAGCGGGAGAAGCGAGCAGTTCTTC. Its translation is CASSPGTSGRSEQFF.

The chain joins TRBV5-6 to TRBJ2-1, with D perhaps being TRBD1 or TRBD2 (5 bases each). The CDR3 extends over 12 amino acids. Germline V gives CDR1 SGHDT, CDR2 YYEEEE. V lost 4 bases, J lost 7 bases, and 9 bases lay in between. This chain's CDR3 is CASSTGTNEQFF. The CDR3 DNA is TGTGCCAGCAGCACCGGGACGAATGAGCAGTTCTTC.

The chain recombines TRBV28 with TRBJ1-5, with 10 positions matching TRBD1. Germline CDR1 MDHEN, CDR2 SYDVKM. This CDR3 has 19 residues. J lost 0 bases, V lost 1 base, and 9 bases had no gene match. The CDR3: CASSLFGQGETLSNQPQHF. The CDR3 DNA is TGTGCCAGCAGTTTATTCGGACAGGGGGAAACTCTTAGCAATCAGCCCCAGCATTTT. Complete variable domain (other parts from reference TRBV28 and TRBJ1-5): DVKVTQSSRYLVKRTGEKVFLECVQDMDHENMFWYRQDPGLGLRLIYFSYDVKMKEKGDIPEGYSVSREKKERFSLILESASTNQTSMYLCASSLFGQGETLSNQPQHFGDGTRLSIL.

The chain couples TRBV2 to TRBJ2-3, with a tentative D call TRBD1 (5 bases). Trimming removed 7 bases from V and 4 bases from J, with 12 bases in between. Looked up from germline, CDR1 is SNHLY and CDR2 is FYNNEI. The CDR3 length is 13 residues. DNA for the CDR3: TGTGCCAGCATCATAAGGGGCCCAGATACGCAGTATTTT. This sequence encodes CASIIRGPDTQYF.

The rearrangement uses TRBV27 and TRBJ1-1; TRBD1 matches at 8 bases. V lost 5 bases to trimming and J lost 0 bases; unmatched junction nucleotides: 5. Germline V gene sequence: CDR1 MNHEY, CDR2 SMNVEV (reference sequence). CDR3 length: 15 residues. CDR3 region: CASSHRTGMNTEAFF. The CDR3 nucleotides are TGTGCCAGCAGTCACAGGACAGGGATGAACACTGAAGCTTTCTTT.

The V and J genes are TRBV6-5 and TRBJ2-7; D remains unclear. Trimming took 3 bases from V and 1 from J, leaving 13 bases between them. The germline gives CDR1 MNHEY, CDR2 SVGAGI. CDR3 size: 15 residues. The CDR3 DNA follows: TGTGCCAGCAGTTATGAGCTCAGTCCGTCCTACGAGCAGTACTTC. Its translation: CASSYELSPSYEQYF.

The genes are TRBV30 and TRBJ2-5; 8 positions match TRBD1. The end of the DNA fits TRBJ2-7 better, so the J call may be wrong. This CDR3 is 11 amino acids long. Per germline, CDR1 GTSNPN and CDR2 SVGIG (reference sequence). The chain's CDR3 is CAWTTGDEQYF. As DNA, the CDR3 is TGTGCCTGGACGACAGGGGACGAGCAGTACTTC.

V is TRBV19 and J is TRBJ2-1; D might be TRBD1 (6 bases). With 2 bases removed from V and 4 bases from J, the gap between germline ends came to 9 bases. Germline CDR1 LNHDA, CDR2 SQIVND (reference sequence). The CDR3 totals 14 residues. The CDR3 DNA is TGTGCCAGTAGTATATGGACAGAATACAATGAGCAGTTCTTC. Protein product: CASSIWTEYNEQFF.